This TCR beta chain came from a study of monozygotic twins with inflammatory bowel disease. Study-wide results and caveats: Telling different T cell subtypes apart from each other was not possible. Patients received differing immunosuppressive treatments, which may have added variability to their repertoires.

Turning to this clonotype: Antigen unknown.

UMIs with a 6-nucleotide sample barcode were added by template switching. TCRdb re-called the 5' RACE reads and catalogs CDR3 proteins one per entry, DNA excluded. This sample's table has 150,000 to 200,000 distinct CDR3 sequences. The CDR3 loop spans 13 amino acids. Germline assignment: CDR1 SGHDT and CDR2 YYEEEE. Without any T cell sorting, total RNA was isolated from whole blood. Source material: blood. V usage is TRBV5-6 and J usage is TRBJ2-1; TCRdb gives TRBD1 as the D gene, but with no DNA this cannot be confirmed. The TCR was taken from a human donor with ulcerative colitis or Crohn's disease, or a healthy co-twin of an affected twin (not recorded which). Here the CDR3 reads CASSLTGEGEQFF.